Presented here are 31 T cell receptor beta chains from one specimen sequenced in a study of tumor-infiltrating lymphocytes in primary liver carcinoma (dated by TCRdb to the late 2010s). Without any cell sorting, total RNA and DNA were extracted together from around 20-30 mg of bulk tissue using the AllPrep DNA/RNA mini kit. Sequencing instrument: Illumina HiSeq 2500. Using a constant-region primer and ProtoScript II reverse transcriptase, TCRbeta-specific cDNA was reverse-transcribed from roughly 460 ng total RNA. Three nested multiplex PCR rounds, following a slightly modified ARM-PCR procedure, were used to build the TCRbeta libraries. Multiplex TRBV1-TRBV30 forward primers and a Cbeta reverse primer were used in the first two PCR rounds, each of which was run for around 10 cycles. The public reads were reprocessed in TCRdb via fastp at Q25 and MiXCR, keeping in-frame beta chains. When rows share a CDR3 protein, they turn into one entry using the most common DNA and genes. This sample holds under 45,000 distinct CDR3 sequences; approximately 70% were observed only once. The top ten clonotypes cover approximately 20% of the sample.

Sequencing was performed on liver tumor tissue from sampling region 2. Reading the label with the study, this specimen's cell subset or site is: tumor region T2, inferior pole. The receptors derive from a man aged 40-55 years with primary liver carcinoma and hepatitis B virus infection.

There are many counts of this clonotype. The rearrangement links TRBV28 to TRBJ2-5, with D unresolved. V lost 7 bases and J lost 1, with 16 bases in between. The CDR3 has 15 residues. CDR1 and CDR2 from the germline V gene are MDHEN and SYDVKM. Here the CDR3 reads CASTSHTGFQETQYF. Written as DNA, the CDR3 is TGTGCCAGCACCTCGCACACCGGATTCCAAGAGACCCAGTACTTC.

Turning to this clonotype: This CDR3 is missing its conserved last phenylalanine or tryptophan, likely due to a read error. The chain uses TRBV29-1 and TRBJ2-3; 8 bases match TRBD2. This CDR3 spans 12 amino acids. Germline CDR1 reads SQVTM; CDR2 reads ANQGSEA. The CDR3: CSVRLATDAQYL. CDR3 nucleotide sequence: TGCAGCGTCAGACTAGCGACAGATGCGCAGTATCTT.

As to this clonotype: It is likely a read error, because the conserved phenylalanine at the end of the CDR3 is missing. The DNA is omitted, as the CDR3 cannot be located on it reliably, and the CDR3 follows TCRdb's listing. The chain couples TRBV11-2 to TRBJ2-6; the tabulated D call, TRBD1, remains unverified against the DNA. CDR1 is SGHAT, CDR2 FQNNGV, per germline. The CDR3 is 14 residues long, counting both termini. CDR3 in amino acids: CASSMGGDRGISLS.

In the case of this clonotype: An end of the junction does not agree with germline; a read error may underlie this. The chain employs TRBV6-1 and TRBJ1-1; D is ambiguous. The CDR3 runs 13 residues. Looked up from germline, CDR1 is MNHNS and CDR2 is SASEGT. The CDR3 loop is CASTLKDYTESFF. CDR3 DNA sequence: TGTGCCAGCACCCTCAAGGATTACACTGAATCTTTCTTT.

In regard to this clonotype: Because the CDR3 is missing its conserved closing phenylalanine or tryptophan, this is likely a read error. The V call is TRBV7-9, the J call TRBJ2-2, with D maybe TRBD1 (5 bases). The CDR3 is made up of 16 amino acids. The V gene's germline CDR1 is SEHNR and CDR2 FQNEAQ (reference sequence). The CDR3 spells CASSLVLQGWTEELFL. The CDR3 DNA follows: TGTGCCAGCAGCTTAGTTCTTCAGGGTTGGACCGAGGAGCTGTTTTTA.

This clonotype was observed a few times. A read error may produce the germline difference seen at one junction end. Here the CDR3 reads CASGQEWRECTGELFF. The CDR3 DNA is TGCGCCAGCGGCCAAGAATGGCGGGAGTGCACCGGGGAGCTGTTTTTT. The chain employs TRBV4-2 and TRBJ2-2; 7 positions match TRBD2. Germline V lookup: CDR1 LGHNA, CDR2 YNFKEQ. This CDR3 spans 16 amino acids.

As regards this clonotype: Here the CDR3 omits its conserved ending phenylalanine or tryptophan, so a read error is the likely source. The limits of the CDR3 on the DNA are not certain, so only TCRdb's listed CDR3 is given. This CDR3 reads CASRLHTGELFL. This chain joins TRBV5-5 and TRBJ2-2. The CDR3 is 12 amino acids in total, end residues counted. CDR1 is SGHKS, CDR2 YYEKEE, per germline (reference sequence).

With respect to this clonotype: The junction and the germline gene differ at one end; a read error may be behind it. The CDR3 coding sequence is TGTGCCAGCAATTCAGGACTAGCGGGAACAGATACGCTGCATTTT. This translates into CASNSGLAGTDTLHF. The rearrangement joins TRBV6-5 to TRBJ2-3, with 12 bases matching TRBD2. The germline CDR1 and CDR2 sequences are MNHEY and SVGAGI. CDR3 length: 15 residues.

This clonotype was observed at least ten times. This chain joins TRBV24-1 and TRBJ2-1; 9 positions match TRBD1. The CDR3 spans 16 residues. Germline V gene lookup returns CDR1 KGHDR and CDR2 SFDVKD. The ends lost 3 bases at V and 7 bases at J; junction bases unmatched: 9. The CDR3 loop reads CATSDPGTGLTNEQFF. DNA for the CDR3: TGTGCCACCAGTGATCCCGGGACAGGGTTAACGAATGAGCAGTTCTTC.

Of note for this clonotype: The CDR3 end shows no conserved phenylalanine or tryptophan, and so a read error is likely. The chain uses TRBV14 and TRBJ2-7; 8 bases fit TRBD1. Unmatched junction bases numbered 6, after V lost 3 bases and J lost 2 bases. The CDR3 runs to 15 residues. CDR1 SGHDN and CDR2 FVKESK come from the germline V gene. The CDR3 sequence is CASSQDRVTAYEQYL. The DNA of the CDR3 is TGTGCCAGCAGCCAGGACAGGGTGACGGCCTACGAGCAGTACTTA.

With regard to this clonotype: Germline is not matched at one junction end, which may reflect a read error. V and J are TRBV4-3 and TRBJ2-7; D gene ambiguous. CDR3 size: 13 residues. CDR1 and CDR2 (germline): LGHNA, YSLEER. In nucleotides, the CDR3 is TGCGCCAGCAGTCAAGATCTGCCCTATAAGCAGTACTTC. Its translation: CASSQDLPYKQYF.

Comments on this clonotype: Compared with germline, one end of the junction differs, possibly owing to a read error. V and J are TRBV12-3 or TRBV12-4 and TRBJ1-2, with 8 bases fitting TRBD1. CDR3 length: 12 residues. The CDR3: CVIGQGVDGCTF. The CDR3 DNA follows: TGTGTCATCGGACAGGGAGTCGATGGCTGCACCTTC.

With regard to this clonotype: The junction differs from germline at one of its ends, possibly a read error. The genes are TRBV12-3 or TRBV12-4 and TRBJ2-3, with 9 bases matching TRBD2. The CDR3 runs 16 residues. This CDR3 reads CASSSRTSAVTDTQYF. CDR3 bases: TGTGCCAGCAGTTCGAGGACTAGCGCGGTCACAGATACTCAGTATTTT.

In its sample, this clonotype was seen once. The J gene is TRBJ1-1, the V gene TRBV5-1; D unclear. The CDR3 contains 14 residues. V dropped 5 bases and J dropped 4 bases, with 15 bases sitting between them. The germline V gene has CDR1 SGHRS and CDR2 YFSETQ. This chain's CDR3 is CASRAAGGFTEAFF. The CDR3 coding sequence is TGCGCCAGCAGGGCCGCCGGTGGGTTCACTGAAGCTTTCTTT. Variable domain in full (rest from reference TRBV5-1 and TRBJ1-1): KAGVTQTPRYLIKTRGQQVTLSCSPISGHRSVSWYQQTPGQGLQFLFEYFSETQRNKGNFPGRFSGRQFSNSRSEMNVSTLELGDSALYLCASRAAGGFTEAFFGQGTRLTVV.

This clonotype was recorded at least ten times. This sequence joins TRBV28 and TRBJ2-6; TRBD2 might be the D (5 bases). V lost 2 bases and J 1 base, leaving 6 bases between the germline ends. The germline V gene has CDR1 MDHEN and CDR2 SYDVKM. The CDR3 runs 15 residues. CDR3 protein: CASSLGGSGANVLTF. The CDR3 DNA reads as TGTGCCAGCAGTTTAGGAGGTTCTGGGGCCAACGTCCTGACTTTC. Complete variable domain (other parts from reference TRBV28 and TRBJ2-6): DVKVTQSSRYLVKRTGEKVFLECVQDMDHENMFWYRQDPGLGLRLIYFSYDVKMKEKGDIPEGYSVSREKKERFSLILESASTNQTSMYLCASSLGGSGANVLTFGAGSRLTVL.

This clonotype turned up a few times. The rearrangement uses TRBV2 and TRBJ1-4, with D unresolved. The CDR3 runs to 12 residues. V was pared by 8 bases and J by 8 bases, with 12 bases between. Per the germline V gene, CDR1 is SNHLY and CDR2 is FYNNEI. The DNA of the CDR3 is TGTGCCAGCGGACGAGATGGGGAAAAACTGTTTTTT. Translated, it gives CASGRDGEKLFF.

As concerns this clonotype: At one end, the junction sequence differs from germline, possibly due to a read error. The CDR3 DNA reads as TGTGCCAGCAGTTACGTTAGAAAGAGTGACACTGGAGCTTTCTTT. Residues: CASSYVRKSDTGAFF. This chain uses TRBV6-5 with TRBJ1-1; D is ambiguous. The germline CDR1 and CDR2 sequences are MNHEY and SVGAGI. This CDR3 comprises 15 residues.

By sample fraction, this clonotype is medium-sized. V gene TRBV4-2 combines with J gene TRBJ1-2; a weak D match, TRBD1 (6 bases). The CDR3 covers 14 residues. The V end lost 0 bases, the J end lost 5 bases, and 10 bases lay between the germline ends. CDR1 LGHNA and CDR2 YNFKEQ come from the germline V gene. CDR3 sequence reads: CASSQDRTAYGYTF. The CDR3 DNA follows: TGTGCCAGCAGCCAAGATCGGACAGCATATGGCTACACCTTC.

The genes are TRBV11-2 and TRBJ2-7; D remains unclear. V was clipped by 7 bases and J by 0 bases, with 13 bases between them. Per germline, CDR1 SGHAT and CDR2 FQNNGV. CDR3 size: 14 residues. Written as DNA, the CDR3 is TGTGCCAGCAACTCTATCAGAAACTCCTACGAGCAGTACTTC. Its translation is CASNSIRNSYEQYF.

Of note for this clonotype: Sequence at one end of the junction differs from germline and may be a read error. The CDR3 nucleotides are TGTGCCTGCAGCGTCGGGCTACAGGGACTCGATACGCAGTATTTT. It is translated as CACSVGLQGLDTQYF. The V call is TRBV5-5, the J call TRBJ2-3; perhaps D is TRBD1 or TRBD2 (6 bases each). CDR1 SGHKS and CDR2 YYEKEE come from the germline V gene (reference sequence). The CDR3 consists of 15 residues.

This clonotype was seen ten or more times. The J gene is TRBJ1-5, the V gene TRBV28; TRBD1 is a possible D gene (6 bases). V was clipped by 1 base and J by 4 bases, with 14 bases between them. The CDR3 contains 16 residues. The germline V gene encodes CDR1 MDHEN and CDR2 SYDVKM. The CDR3 loop is CASSLFRGGGNQPQHF. The CDR3 nucleotides are TGTGCCAGCAGTTTATTCAGGGGAGGAGGTAATCAGCCCCAGCATTTT.

Concerning this clonotype: Since the CDR3 does not end with the conserved phenylalanine or tryptophan, this likely comes from a read error. The limits of the CDR3 on the DNA are not certain, so only TCRdb's listed CDR3 is given. This chain connects TRBV11-3 to TRBJ2-1. Germline lookup yields CDR1 SGHNT and CDR2 YENEEA. The CDR3 comprises 14 residues, both ends counted. The CDR3 sequence: CANSLFPDYNEQLL.

Notes on this clonotype: An end of the junction does not agree with germline; a read error may underlie this. The chain recombines TRBV4-1 with TRBJ1-1, with unresolved D. Germline V gene sequence: CDR1 MGHRA, CDR2 YSYEKL. This CDR3 region has 14 residues. CDR3 DNA sequence: TGCGCAAGCAGCCACATATTTGAAGACACTGAAGCTTTCTTT. It specifies CASSHIFEDTEAFF.

The chain has TRBV30 and TRBJ2-5, with 11 nucleotides matching TRBD2. This CDR3 is 19 amino acids long. From germline, CDR1 is GTSNPN and CDR2 SVGIG (reference sequence). Trimming at V came to 3 bases and at J to 7 bases, leaving 22 bases not matched to a gene. The CDR3 coding sequence is TGTGCCTGGAGCGTTCTATCCACACTCGGACTAGCGGGCCGGGGGACCCAGTACTTC. Its translation: CAWSVLSTLGLAGRGTQYF.

Of note for this clonotype: This CDR3 is missing its conserved last phenylalanine or tryptophan, likely due to a read error. The V call is TRBV11-1, the J call TRBJ1-6, with D possibly being TRBD1 (5 bases). V lost 9 bases and J 9 bases, leaving 15 bases between the germline ends. This CDR3 has 13 amino acids. Germline V lookup: CDR1 SGHAT, CDR2 FQDESV (reference sequence). The CDR3 bases are TGTGCCAGAAGCCGGACATTGGTTTCACCCCTCCACTCT. Protein: CARSRTLVSPLHS.

This clonotype is labeled medium-sized. V is TRBV6-1 and J is TRBJ2-3; TRBD1 might be the D (5 bases). V was shortened by 6 bases and J by 8 bases, with 12 bases between the two germline ends. Germline assignment: CDR1 MNHNS and CDR2 SASEGT. The CDR3 has 12 amino acids. This CDR3 reads CASSATGVTQYF. For the CDR3, the DNA is TGTGCCAGCAGCGCCACAGGAGTTACGCAGTATTTT.

In its sample, this clonotype was seen many times. The chain uses TRBV20-1 and TRBJ2-1, with D hard to call. The germline V gene encodes CDR1 DFQATT and CDR2 SNEGSKA (reference sequence). This CDR3 has 15 amino acids. Trimming pared 0 bases from V and 4 bases from J, leaving 13 bases between. CDR3 in DNA: TGCAGTGCTAGAGATCCTGGGGTGGGGTACAATGAGCAGTTCTTC. This codes for CSARDPGVGYNEQFF.

This clonotype showed up just a few times. Germline and junction disagree at one end, which may indicate a read error. The chain combines TRBV4-2 with TRBJ2-7, with unresolved D. Germline assignment: CDR1 LGHNA and CDR2 YNFKEQ. This CDR3 spans 15 amino acids. The CDR3 DNA reads as TGTGTCAGCAGCCAAGTCGGCAGCACTTACTACGAGCAGTACTTC. It codes for CVSSQVGSTYYEQYF.

This clonotype is a singleton in its sample. The conserved final phenylalanine or tryptophan is absent from the CDR3, which likely points to a read error. V and J are TRBV14 and TRBJ1-1; a weak D match, TRBD1 (6 bases). The CDR3 has 16 residues. Germline V gives CDR1 SGHDN, CDR2 FVKESK. Here the CDR3 DNA reads TGTACCAGCAGCCAAGTTCGGGGGCTGATGAACATTGAAGCTTTCCTT. Translated, it gives CTSSQVRGLMNIEAFL.

As regards this clonotype: Given the absence of the conserved phenylalanine or tryptophan at the CDR3 end, a read error is likely. The V and J genes are TRBV11-2 and TRBJ2-1; 9 nucleotides align to TRBD2. The CDR3 is 15 amino acids. Germline-derived CDR1 and CDR2 are SGHAT and FQNNGV. CDR3 nucleotide sequence: TGTGTCAGCAGCCTTTTAGCGGGAGATAACGATGAGCAGTTCTAC. It is translated as CVSSLLAGDNDEQFY.

As for this clonotype: The junction differs from germline at one of its ends, possibly a read error. The chain links TRBV10-3 to TRBJ1-1; maybe TRBD1 (6 bases). Germline lookup yields CDR1 ENHRY and CDR2 SYGVKD. This CDR3 is built from 15 residues. The CDR3 sequence is CAISTGGQEDTEAFF. The DNA for the CDR3 is TGTGCCATTTCCACCGGGGGACAAGAGGACACTGAAGCTTTCTTC.